This T cell receptor beta chain was recorded in a study of blood T cells in healthy people across ages. Primers used in a second PCR of about 6 to 11 cycles were a sample-barcoded 5' primer and a J-beta primer mix. MiXCR, applied by TCRdb to the 5' RACE reads, yields one record per CDR3 protein. This sample yields roughly 500,000 distinct CDR3 sequences, of which 25% to 30% are seen a single time; less than 20% belongs to the top ten. The receptor's source is an older woman in good health. The material sequenced was blood.

CDR3 DNA: TGCAGTGCTAATGATCAGGGGGCGGAATATGGCTACACCTTC. Translated, it gives CSANDQGAEYGYTF. This chain joins TRBV20-1 and TRBJ1-2; 8 nucleotides line up with TRBD1. V gave up 4 bases and J gave up 5 bases; unmatched junction bases: 9. CDR1 DFQATT and CDR2 SNEGSKA come from the germline V gene (reference sequence). This CDR3 is 14 amino acids long.